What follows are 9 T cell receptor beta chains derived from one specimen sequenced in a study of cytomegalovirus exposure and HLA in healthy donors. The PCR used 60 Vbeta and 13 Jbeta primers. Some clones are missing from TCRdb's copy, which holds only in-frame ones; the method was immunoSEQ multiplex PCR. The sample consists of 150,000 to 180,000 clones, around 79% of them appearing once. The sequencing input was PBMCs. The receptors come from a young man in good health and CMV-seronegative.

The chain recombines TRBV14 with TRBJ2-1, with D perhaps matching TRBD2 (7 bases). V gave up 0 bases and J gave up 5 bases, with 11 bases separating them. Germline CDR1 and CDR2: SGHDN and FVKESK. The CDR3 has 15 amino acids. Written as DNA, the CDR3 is TGTGCCAGCAGCCAAGAAGGGGGGGCCCACAATGAGCAGTTCTTC. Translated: CASSQEGGAHNEQFF.

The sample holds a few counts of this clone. The CDR3 coding sequence is TGTGCCAGCAGCCTAGAGGGGGGGAATATCTACGAGCAGTACTTC. Translated: CASSLEGGNIYEQYF. This sequence joins TRBV14 and TRBJ2-7, with D perhaps matching TRBD2 (7 bases). The germline gives CDR1 SGHDN, CDR2 FVKESK. Trimming left V 4 bases short and J 3 bases short, with 16 bases between. The CDR3 runs to 15 residues.

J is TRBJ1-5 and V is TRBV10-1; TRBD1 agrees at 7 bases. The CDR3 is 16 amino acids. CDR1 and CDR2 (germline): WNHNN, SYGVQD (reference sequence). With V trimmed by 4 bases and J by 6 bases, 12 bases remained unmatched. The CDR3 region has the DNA TGCGCCAGCAGTGTTTGTTCGGAAGGGGGCCGTCAGCCCCAGCATTTT. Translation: CASSVCSEGGRQPQHF.

CDR3 nucleotides: TGTGCCAGCAGTTACTACAGGGGGCCCTCGTACGAGCAGTACTTC. Translating it yields CASSYYRGPSYEQYF. V is TRBV6-5 and J is TRBJ2-7, with TRBD1 identical over 9 bases. The CDR3 has 15 amino acids. Unmatched junction bases numbered 5, after V lost 1 base and J lost 4 bases. From germline, CDR1 is MNHEY and CDR2 SVGAGI.

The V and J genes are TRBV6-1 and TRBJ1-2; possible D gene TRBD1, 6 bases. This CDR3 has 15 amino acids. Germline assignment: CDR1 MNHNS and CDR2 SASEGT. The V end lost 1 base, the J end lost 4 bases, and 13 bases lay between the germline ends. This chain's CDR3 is CASSEVQGRIYGYTF. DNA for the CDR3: TGTGCCAGCAGTGAAGTGCAGGGGCGCATCTATGGCTACACCTTC.

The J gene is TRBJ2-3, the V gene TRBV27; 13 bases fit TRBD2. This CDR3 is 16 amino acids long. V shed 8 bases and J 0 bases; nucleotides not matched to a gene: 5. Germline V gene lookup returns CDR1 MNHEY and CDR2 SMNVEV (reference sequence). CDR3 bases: TGTGCCAGCGGACTAGCGGGGGCCCCTAGCACAGATACGCAGTATTTT. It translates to CASGLAGAPSTDTQYF.

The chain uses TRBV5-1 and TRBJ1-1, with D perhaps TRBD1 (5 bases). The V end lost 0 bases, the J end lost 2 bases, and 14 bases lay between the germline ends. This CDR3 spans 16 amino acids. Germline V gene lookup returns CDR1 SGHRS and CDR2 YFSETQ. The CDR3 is CASSLANGGVNTEAFF. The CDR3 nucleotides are TGCGCCAGCAGCTTGGCCAACGGGGGGGTAAACACTGAAGCTTTCTTT.

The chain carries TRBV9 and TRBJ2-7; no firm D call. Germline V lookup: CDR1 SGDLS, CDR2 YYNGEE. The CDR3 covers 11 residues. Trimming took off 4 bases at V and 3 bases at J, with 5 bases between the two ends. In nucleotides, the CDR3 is TGTGCCAGCAGCCGAGACTACGAGCAGTACTTC. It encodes CASSRDYEQYF.

The chain's CDR3 is CASSPPGTGAYQPQHF. In DNA form, the CDR3 reads TGTGCCAGCTCACCACCCGGGACAGGGGCCTATCAGCCCCAGCATTTT. V gene TRBV18 combines with J gene TRBJ1-5; TRBD1 agrees at 10 bases. Trimming removed 0 bases from V and 5 bases from J; junction bases left unmatched: 4. The CDR3 is 16 amino acids. In germline, CDR1 is KGHSH, CDR2 LQKENI. Full variable domain (missing parts from reference TRBV18 and TRBJ1-5): NAGVMQNPRHLVRRRGQEARLRCSPMKGHSHVYWYRQLPEEGLKFMVYLQKENIIDESGMPKERFSAEFPKEGPSILRIQQVVRGDSAAYFCASSPPGTGAYQPQHFGDGTRLSIL.